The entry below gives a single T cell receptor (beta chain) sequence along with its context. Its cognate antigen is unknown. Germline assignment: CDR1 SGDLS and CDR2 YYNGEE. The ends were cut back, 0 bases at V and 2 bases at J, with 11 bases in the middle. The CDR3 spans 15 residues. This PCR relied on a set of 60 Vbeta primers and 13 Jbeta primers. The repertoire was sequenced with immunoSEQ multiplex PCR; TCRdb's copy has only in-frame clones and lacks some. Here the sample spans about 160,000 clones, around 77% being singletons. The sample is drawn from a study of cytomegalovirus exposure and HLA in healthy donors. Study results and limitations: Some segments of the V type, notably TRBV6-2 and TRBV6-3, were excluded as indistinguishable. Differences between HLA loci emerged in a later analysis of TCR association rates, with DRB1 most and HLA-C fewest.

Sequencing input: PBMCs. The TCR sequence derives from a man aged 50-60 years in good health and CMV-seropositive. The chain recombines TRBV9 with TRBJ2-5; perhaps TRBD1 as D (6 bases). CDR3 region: CASSVAPGQQETQYF. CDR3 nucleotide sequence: TGTGCCAGCAGCGTAGCCCCAGGACAGCAAGAGACCCAGTACTTC.